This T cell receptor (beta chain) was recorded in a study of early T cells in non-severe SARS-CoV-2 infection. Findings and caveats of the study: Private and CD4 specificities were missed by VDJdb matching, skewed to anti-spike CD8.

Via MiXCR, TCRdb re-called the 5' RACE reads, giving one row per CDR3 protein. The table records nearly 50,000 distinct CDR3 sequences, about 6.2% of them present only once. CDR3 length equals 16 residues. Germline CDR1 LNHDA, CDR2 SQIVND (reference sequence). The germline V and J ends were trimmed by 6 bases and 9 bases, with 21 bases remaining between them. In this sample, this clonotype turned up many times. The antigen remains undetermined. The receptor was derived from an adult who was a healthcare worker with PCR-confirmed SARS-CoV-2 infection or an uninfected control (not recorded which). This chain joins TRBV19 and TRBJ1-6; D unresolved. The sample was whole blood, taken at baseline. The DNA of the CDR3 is TGTGCCAGTAGGACTCGGAATTCGATAGCGCGTTCACCCCTCCACTTT. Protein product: CASRTRNSIARSPLHF.